Listed here are 22 T cell receptor beta chains from one sample, sequenced in a study of cytomegalovirus exposure and HLA in healthy donors. PCR was performed using 60 Vbeta and 13 Jbeta primers. Only in-frame clones appear in the TCRdb table, and some are missing; sequencing was by immunoSEQ multiplex PCR. The sample lists approximately 190,000 clones; approximately 80% were seen once. What was sequenced was PBMCs. These TCRs come from a woman in her 30s in good health and CMV-seropositive.

The genes are TRBV6-5 and TRBJ2-1; TRBD2 might be the D (6 bases). Trimming removed 5 bases from V and 9 bases from J, with 17 bases in between. Germline CDR1 reads MNHEY; CDR2 reads SVGAGI. CDR3 size: 14 residues. The CDR3 loop is CASSSGGGWVEQFF. The CDR3 nucleotides are TGTGCCAGCAGTAGTGGGGGAGGATGGGTTGAGCAGTTCTTC.

The chain joins TRBV6-6 to TRBJ1-2; D not certain. There are 16 residues in the CDR3. Germline V gene data show CDR1 as MNHNY and CDR2 as SVGAGI (reference sequence). The germline V and J ends were trimmed by 2 bases and 1 base, with 14 bases remaining between them. The CDR3 region is CASSYPEGGFNYGYTF. The CDR3, as DNA: TGTGCCAGCAGTTACCCCGAGGGAGGGTTTAACTATGGCTACACCTTC.

This clone was picked up a small number of times. This chain links TRBV27 with TRBJ2-7, with D perhaps TRBD1 (6 bases). Trimming shortened V by 3 bases and J by 11 bases, and 14 bases separated the two germline ends. The V gene's germline CDR1 is MNHEY and CDR2 SMNVEV (reference sequence). This CDR3 region has 12 residues. CDR3 residues: CASSLVGAREYF. The CDR3 nucleotides read TGTGCCAGCAGTTTGGTGGGGGCCAGGGAGTACTTC.

The chain employs TRBV7-6 and TRBJ2-2; 14 bases are shared with TRBD2. In germline, CDR1 is SGHVS, CDR2 FNYEAQ. This CDR3 has 18 amino acids. V shed 4 bases, J shed 8 bases, and the junction held 12 bases outside the gene matches. The CDR3 here is CASSSYRLAGGREGELFF. CDR3 nucleotide sequence: TGTGCCAGCAGCTCCTACCGACTAGCGGGAGGGAGAGAGGGGGAGCTGTTTTTT.

This chain uses TRBV6-6 with TRBJ2-7; unclear D gene. The CDR3 spans 12 residues. The ends were cut back, 10 bases at V and 1 base at J, with 11 bases in the middle. The germline CDR1 and CDR2 sequences are MNHNY and SVGAGI (reference sequence). CDR3 in amino acids: CATSEISYEQYF. Here the CDR3 DNA reads TGTGCCACCTCTGAGATATCCTACGAGCAGTACTTC.

This chain connects TRBV7-2 to TRBJ2-7, with 13 bases lining up with TRBD2. CDR3 length: 15 residues. Germline lookup yields CDR1 SGHTA and CDR2 FQGNSA. J was trimmed by 3 bases and V by 2 bases; bases with no gene match: 1. The CDR3 DNA is TGTGCCAGCAGCTTACGACTAGCGGGGGGCTACGAGCAGTACTTC. Translating gives CASSLRLAGGYEQYF.

The CDR3 coding sequence is TGTGCCAGTAGTATAGGGGGACAGCTCACTCGGGGCTACACCTTC. This gives the protein CASSIGGQLTRGYTF. This chain uses TRBV19 with TRBJ1-2, with 7 bases matching TRBD1. This CDR3 has 15 residues. The germline gives CDR1 LNHDA, CDR2 SQIVND (reference sequence). With 1 base clipped from V and 8 bases from J, the junction kept 10 bases outside the gene matches.

This clone was found a few times. The chain is built from TRBV19 and TRBJ2-1; a weak D match, TRBD2 (6 bases). The CDR3 has 16 amino acids. Trimming pared 3 bases from V and 3 bases from J, leaving 15 bases between. Germline V CDR1 and CDR2: LNHDA, SQIVND (reference sequence). CDR3 DNA sequence: TGTGCCAGTAGTATCGGGGGACCCAAGTACTACAATGAGCAGTTCTTC. This translates into CASSIGGPKYYNEQFF.

In this sample, this clone turned up once. The chain is built from TRBV10-3 and TRBJ2-1; maybe TRBD1 (6 bases). This CDR3 comprises 12 residues. Trimming left V 3 bases short and J 11 bases short, with 11 bases between. Germline V gives CDR1 ENHRY, CDR2 SYGVKD. This chain's CDR3 is CAISDSDSQQFF. Written as DNA, the CDR3 is TGTGCCATCAGTGACTCGGACAGCCAGCAGTTCTTC.

The chain combines TRBV19 with TRBJ2-1; tentative D call: TRBD2 (7 bases). CDR1 and CDR2 (germline): LNHDA, SQIVND (reference sequence). CDR3 length equals 14 residues. V was clipped by 3 bases and J by 9 bases, with 15 bases between them. The CDR3 sequence is CASSIGGGTPEQFF. The CDR3 nucleotides read TGTGCCAGTAGTATCGGGGGAGGGACACCTGAGCAGTTCTTC.

V is TRBV29-1 and J is TRBJ2-3, with unresolved D. V shed 6 bases and J shed 4 bases, with 11 bases lying between them. This CDR3 spans 12 amino acids. Germline assignment: CDR1 SQVTM and CDR2 ANQGSEA. As DNA, the CDR3 is TGCAGCGTCGCGACTGGTCCAGATACGCAGTATTTT. This gives the protein CSVATGPDTQYF.

This clone appeared once. This rearrangement joins TRBV5-1 to TRBJ1-2; D may be TRBD1 (6 bases). V was clipped by 1 base and J by 8 bases, with 12 bases between them. The CDR3 sequence is 13 residues long. The V gene's germline CDR1 is SGHRS and CDR2 YFSETQ. In nucleotides, the CDR3 is TGCGCCAGCAGCTTGAAGGGGGTCGACGGCTACACCTTC. Its translation is CASSLKGVDGYTF.

The rearrangement joins TRBV7-9 to TRBJ1-1; TRBD1 matches 7 bases. Germline lookup yields CDR1 SEHNR and CDR2 FQNEAQ (reference sequence). The trim removed 1 base at V and 0 bases at J, leaving 5 bases unmatched. This CDR3 region has 16 residues. CDR3 nucleotides: TGTGCCAGCAGCTTAGGACAGGGCGAAATGAACACTGAAGCTTTCTTT. Translation gives CASSLGQGEMNTEAFF.

The sample holds a few counts of this clone. The chain carries TRBV6-4 and TRBJ2-5, with TRBD2 matching over 7 bases. Unmatched junction bases numbered 11, after V lost 0 bases and J lost 7 bases. Germline V gives CDR1 MRHNA, CDR2 SNTAGT. This CDR3 contains 16 residues. The CDR3 DNA reads as TGTGCCAGCAGTGACTCTGGGGGGGTGAACCCCCGGACCCAGTACTTC. Its protein is CASSDSGGVNPRTQYF.

This clone came up a few times. V gene TRBV7-9 combines with J gene TRBJ2-7; tentatively, D is TRBD2 (5 bases). The V end was cut by 5 bases, the J end by 1 base, with 18 bases between. The CDR3 has 16 amino acids. Germline loops: CDR1 SEHNR, CDR2 FQNEAQ (reference sequence). CDR3 in DNA: TGTGCCAGCAGCCCCCCCGAGGGCAGTCCTTCCTACGAGCAGTACTTC. Protein sequence: CASSPPEGSPSYEQYF.

V is TRBV7-2 and J is TRBJ2-1, with 8 bases identical to TRBD2. The CDR3 consists of 16 residues. The germline V gene has CDR1 SGHTA and CDR2 FQGNSA. The ends lost 5 bases at V and 0 bases at J; junction bases unmatched: 6. The CDR3 reads CASSLMSGSSYNEQFF. The CDR3 DNA sequence: TGTGCCAGCAGCCTCATGAGCGGGAGCTCCTACAATGAGCAGTTCTTC.

The genes are TRBV4-2 and TRBJ2-3, with 14 positions matching TRBD2. The V gene end was trimmed by 0 bases and the J gene end by 2 bases; junction bases not matched to a gene: 10. The germline V gene encodes CDR1 LGHNA and CDR2 YNFKEQ. The CDR3 has 20 residues. The CDR3 is CASSQDRLRLAGGDTDTQYF. CDR3 in DNA: TGTGCCAGCAGCCAAGATCGCCTAAGACTAGCGGGAGGGGACACAGATACGCAGTATTTT.

The CDR3 is CASSFSSDEQFF. The CDR3 DNA sequence: TGTGCCAGCAGCTTTTCCAGCGATGAGCAGTTCTTC. The chain has TRBV7-8 and TRBJ2-1; no definite D call. V shed 3 bases and J shed 8 bases, with 8 bases lying between them. Germline V gene sequence: CDR1 SGHVS, CDR2 FQNEAQ. This CDR3 spans 12 amino acids.

The CDR3 loop is CASSPQQGEQFF. CDR3 coding DNA: TGTGCCAGCTCACCACAACAGGGGGAGCAGTTCTTC. The chain recombines TRBV18 with TRBJ2-1; TRBD1 matches at 7 bases. With V trimmed by 1 base and J by 10 bases, 1 base remained unmatched. The CDR3 runs 12 residues. CDR1 is KGHSH and CDR2 is LQKENI in the germline V gene.

CDR3 amino acids: CASNSNPQGGQFF. For the CDR3, the DNA is TGTGCCAGCAACTCAAATCCCCAGGGTGGGCAGTTCTTC. The genes are TRBV7-2 and TRBJ2-1, with D perhaps matching TRBD1 (5 bases). There are 13 residues in the CDR3. From germline, CDR1 is SGHTA and CDR2 FQGNSA. Trimming stripped 7 bases from V and 12 bases from J, with 19 bases between.

V is TRBV7-8 and J is TRBJ1-2; D gene uncertain. CDR1 is SGHVS and CDR2 is FQNEAQ in the germline V gene. V dropped 6 bases and J dropped 4 bases, with 18 bases sitting between them. This CDR3 has 15 residues. The chain's CDR3 is CASSLGGGFPYGYTF. The DNA for the CDR3 is TGTGCCAGCAGTCTCGGTGGAGGGTTCCCCTATGGCTACACCTTC. The full variable domain, its missing parts supplied by reference TRBV7-8 and TRBJ1-2, is GAGVSQSPRYKVAKRGQDVALRCDPISGHVSLFWYQQALGQGPEFLTYFQNEAQLDKSGLPSDRFFAERPEGSVSTLKIQRTQQEDSAVYLCASSLGGGFPYGYTFGSGTRLTVV.

The chain links TRBV19 to TRBJ2-2; no clear D. With 2 bases removed from V and 4 bases from J, the gap between germline ends came to 14 bases. Germline CDR1 reads LNHDA; CDR2 reads SQIVND (reference sequence). The CDR3 has 16 residues. CDR3 nucleotide sequence: TGTGCCAGTAGTATAAAAGGTCTAGGTGGCACCGGGGAGCTGTTTTTT. It encodes CASSIKGLGGTGELFF.